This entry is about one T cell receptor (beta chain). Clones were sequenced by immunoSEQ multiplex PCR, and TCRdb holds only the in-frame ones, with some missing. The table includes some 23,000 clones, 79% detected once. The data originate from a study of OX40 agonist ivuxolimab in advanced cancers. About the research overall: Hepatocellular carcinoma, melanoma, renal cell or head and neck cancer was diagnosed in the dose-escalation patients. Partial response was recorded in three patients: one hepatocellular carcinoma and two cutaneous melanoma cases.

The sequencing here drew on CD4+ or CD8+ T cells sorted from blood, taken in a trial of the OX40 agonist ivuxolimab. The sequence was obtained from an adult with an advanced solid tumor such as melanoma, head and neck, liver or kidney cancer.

CDR3 nucleotide sequence: TGTGCCAGCAGCTTGGTCCCTGGAGCGGGGGGGACGGATACGCAGTATTTT. Encoded protein: CASSLVPGAGGTDTQYF. The rearrangement joins TRBV5-5 to TRBJ2-3; 10 positions match TRBD2. The J segment lost 6 bases and the V segment lost 0 bases, leaving 10 bases of the junction unmatched. Germline CDR1 SGHKS, CDR2 YYEKEE (reference sequence). The CDR3 has 17 residues.